This T cell receptor beta chain came from a study of response to subunit inactivated influenza vaccine. Study-level results: A suggestion made by the authors is that each seasonal influenza vaccination recruits few new T cells.

From the RT-PCR reads, TCRdb called clonotypes with MiXCR, one entry per CDR3 protein. This sample carries 550,000 to 650,000 distinct CDR3 sequences, approximately 12% of them seen once, and the ten largest clones take approximately 10%. On this clonotype itself: Its matching antigen is unknown.

Germline V gene data show CDR1 as SGDLS and CDR2 as YYNGEE. The CDR3 sequence is 14 residues long. The junction had 4 bases not matched to a gene; V was cut back by 3 bases and J by 5 bases. This specimen was PBMCs from blood, taken on the day of vaccination. The genes are TRBV9 and TRBJ1-3; 8 nucleotides match TRBD1. This receptor was taken from a man between 50 and 59 years old who received an inactivated influenza vaccine. DNA for the CDR3: TGTGCCAGCAGCGAACAGGGGGGCAGAAACACCATATATTTT. It translates to CASSEQGGRNTIYF.